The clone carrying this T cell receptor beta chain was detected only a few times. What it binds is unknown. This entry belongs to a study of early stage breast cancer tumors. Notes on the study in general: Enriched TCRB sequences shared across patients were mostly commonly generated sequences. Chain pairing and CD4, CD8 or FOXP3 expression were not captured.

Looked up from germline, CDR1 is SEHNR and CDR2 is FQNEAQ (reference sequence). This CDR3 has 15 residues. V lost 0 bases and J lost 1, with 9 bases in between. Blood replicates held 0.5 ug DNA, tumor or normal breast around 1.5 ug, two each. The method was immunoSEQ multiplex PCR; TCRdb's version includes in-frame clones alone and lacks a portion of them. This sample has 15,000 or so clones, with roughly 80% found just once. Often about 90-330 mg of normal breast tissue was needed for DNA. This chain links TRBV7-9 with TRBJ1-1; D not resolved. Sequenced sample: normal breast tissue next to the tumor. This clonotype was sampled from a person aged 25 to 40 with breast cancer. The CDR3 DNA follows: TGTGCCAGCAGCTTAGCGCGTTTGGGGAACACTGAAGCTTTCTTT. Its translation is CASSLARLGNTEAFF.